What follows is one T cell receptor (beta chain) and its context. Its antigen is still unknown. Scientists amplified the TCR beta CDR3 regions from RNA transcripts. An initial RT-PCR round employing HTBI primers preceded a second-round multiplex PCR. TCRdb reprocessed the multiplex PCR reads via MiXCR and lists one record per CDR3 protein. The table includes approximately 700,000 distinct CDR3 sequences, 40% detected once. The data were obtained in a study of Graves' ophthalmopathy and Graves' hyperthyroidism. The CDR3 runs 14 residues. From germline, CDR1 is ENHRY and CDR2 SYGVKD. Findings and caveats of the study: Appearing in blood as well were most expanded thyroid clonotypes above 0.001 frequency.

The chain recombines TRBV10-3 with TRBJ1-1, with D unclear. The sequence was obtained from an adult man with Graves' ophthalmopathy. Sequencing input: peripheral blood. This CDR3 reads CGSSFGSRNTEAFF. The CDR3, as DNA: TGTGGCAGCAGTTTCGGTAGTCGGAACACTGAAGCTTTCTTT.